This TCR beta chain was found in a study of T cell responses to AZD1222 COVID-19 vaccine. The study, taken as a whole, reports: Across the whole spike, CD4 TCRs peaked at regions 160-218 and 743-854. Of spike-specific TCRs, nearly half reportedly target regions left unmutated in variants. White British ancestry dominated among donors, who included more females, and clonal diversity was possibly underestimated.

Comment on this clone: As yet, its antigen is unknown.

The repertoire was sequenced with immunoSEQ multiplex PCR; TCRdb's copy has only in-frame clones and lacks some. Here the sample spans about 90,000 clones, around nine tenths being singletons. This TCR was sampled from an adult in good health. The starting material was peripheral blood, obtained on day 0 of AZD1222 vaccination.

Here the CDR3 reads CASRKDRGLDGYTF. In DNA, the CDR3 is TGTGCCAGCAGGAAAGACAGGGGGCTGGATGGCTACACCTTC. The V gene is TRBV2, the J gene TRBJ1-2; 10 nucleotides agree with TRBD1. This CDR3 spans 14 amino acids. V shed 6 bases, J shed 6 bases, and the junction held 7 bases outside the gene matches. Germline CDR1 and CDR2: SNHLY and FYNNEI.